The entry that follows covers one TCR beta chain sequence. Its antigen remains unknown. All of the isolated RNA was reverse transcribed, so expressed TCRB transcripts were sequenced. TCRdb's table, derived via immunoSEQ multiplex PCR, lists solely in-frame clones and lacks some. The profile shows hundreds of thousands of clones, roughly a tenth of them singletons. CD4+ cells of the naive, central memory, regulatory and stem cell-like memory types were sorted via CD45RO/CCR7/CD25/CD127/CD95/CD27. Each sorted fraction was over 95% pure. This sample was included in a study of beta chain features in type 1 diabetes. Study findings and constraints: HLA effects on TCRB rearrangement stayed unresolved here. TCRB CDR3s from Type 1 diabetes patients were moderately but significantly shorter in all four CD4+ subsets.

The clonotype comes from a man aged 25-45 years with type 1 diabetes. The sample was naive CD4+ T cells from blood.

The chain's CDR3 is CASSVAGGTIQETQYF. CDR3 coding DNA: TGTGCCAGCAGCGTAGCGGGGGGAACAATCCAAGAGACCCAGTACTTC. This chain connects TRBV9 to TRBJ2-5; 7 bases are a match to TRBD2. Germline V gives CDR1 SGDLS, CDR2 YYNGEE. The CDR3 totals 16 residues. The J segment lost 1 base and the V segment lost 0 bases, leaving 6 bases of the junction unmatched.